This entry is about one TCR beta chain. Its antigen is unknown. TCRdb re-analysed the 5' RACE reads in MiXCR, keeping a single row per CDR3 protein. Among 250,000 to 350,000 distinct CDR3 sequences listed, less than 20% were seen once. The CDR3 loop spans 14 amino acids. Germline CDR1 reads SQVTM; CDR2 reads ANQGSEA. V gave up 6 bases and J gave up 2 bases, with 14 bases separating them. This specimen comes from a study of T-cell memory formation after mild COVID-19. Study-level results: Mostly located in CM and EM were contracting CD4+ clones, with contracting CD8+ clones located in EMRA. SARS-CoV-2 specificity was not confirmed for second-wave clones peaking on day 37. In pre-infection memory, a portion of responding clones appeared, which suggested that cross-reactive memory joined.

This chain joins TRBV29-1 and TRBJ1-5, with D maybe TRBD1 (5 bases). The sequence derives from a man between 18 and 29 years old who had mild COVID-19 (a few samples of this study predate the infection). Cell type and time point are not known. The sample comprised PBMCs or a T cell subset sorted from them (not recorded which). For the CDR3, the DNA is TGCAGCGTGGGGCAGGGAAACGGCAATCAGCCCCAGCATTTT. It specifies CSVGQGNGNQPQHF.